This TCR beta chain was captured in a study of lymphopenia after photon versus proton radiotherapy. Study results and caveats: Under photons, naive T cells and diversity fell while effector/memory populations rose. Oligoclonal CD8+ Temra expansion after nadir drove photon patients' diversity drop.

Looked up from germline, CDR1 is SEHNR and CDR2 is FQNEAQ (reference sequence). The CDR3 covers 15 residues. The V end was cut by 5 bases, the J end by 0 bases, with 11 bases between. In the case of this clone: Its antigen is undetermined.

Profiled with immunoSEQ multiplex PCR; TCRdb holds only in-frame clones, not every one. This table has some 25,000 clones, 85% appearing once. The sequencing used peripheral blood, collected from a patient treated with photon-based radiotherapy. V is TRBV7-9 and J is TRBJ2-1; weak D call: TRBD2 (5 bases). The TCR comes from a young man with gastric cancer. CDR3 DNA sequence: TGTGCCAGCAGCCGCGAGGGAAGCTCCTACAATGAGCAGTTCTTC. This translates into CASSREGSSYNEQFF. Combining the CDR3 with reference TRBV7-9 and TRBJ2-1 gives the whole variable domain DTGVSQNPRHKITKRGQNVTFRCDPISEHNRLYWYRQTLGQGPEFLTYFQNEAQLEKSRLLSDRFSAERPKGSFSTLEIQRTEQGDSAMYLCASSREGSSYNEQFFGPGTRLTVL.